These 8 T cell receptor beta chains came from one sample sequenced in a study of PD-1 blockade in classical Hodgkin lymphoma. Each of the patients experienced relapse following autologous stem cell transplantation, and their brentuximab vedotin exposure differed. Libraries were prepared by immunoSEQ multiplex PCR; TCRdb keeps only in-frame clonotypes and omits some of them. The data hold over 70,000 clones, with 89% observed a single time. Sequencing was performed on peripheral blood mononuclear cells (PBMCs), taken at baseline. These TCRs come from a human donor with classical Hodgkin lymphoma.

The chain employs TRBV5-4 and TRBJ2-5, with 9 bases that match TRBD1. The CDR3 is made up of 14 amino acids. Germline loops: CDR1 SGHNT, CDR2 YYREEE (reference sequence). V lost 5 bases and J lost 2; bases outside the gene matches: 4. The CDR3 DNA reads as TGTGCCAGCAGTCGGGACAGGGAGCAAGAGACCCAGTACTTC. Its translation is CASSRDREQETQYF.

The V gene is TRBV30, the J gene TRBJ1-1, with 12 bases identical to TRBD1. The CDR3 runs 13 residues. In germline, CDR1 is GTSNPN, CDR2 SVGIG (reference sequence). V lost 3 bases to trimming and J lost 10 bases; unmatched junction nucleotides: 6. The CDR3 DNA is TGTGCCTGGAGAAGGGACAGGGGGCGAGTAGCTTTCTTT. Its translation is CAWRRDRGRVAFF. The full variable domain, completed using reference TRBV30 and TRBJ1-1, is SQTIHQWPATLVQPVGSPLSLECTVEGTSNPNLYWYRQAAGRGLQLLFYSVGIGQISSEVPQNLSASRPQDRQFILSSKKLLLSDSGFYLCAWRRDRGRVAFFGQGTRLTVV.

This chain joins TRBV29-1 and TRBJ2-7, with 12 positions matching TRBD2. V lost 7 bases, J lost 0 bases, and 13 bases stayed unmatched. The CDR3 length is 17 residues. Germline V gene lookup returns CDR1 SQVTM and CDR2 ANQGSEA. As DNA, the CDR3 is TGCAGCGCTGGGCCGGGACTAGCGGGCGACAGCTCCTACGAGCAGTACTTC. This codes for CSAGPGLAGDSSYEQYF.

The rearrangement links TRBV4-2 to TRBJ2-7, with D perhaps TRBD1 (5 bases). CDR1 is LGHNA, CDR2 YNFKEQ, per germline. This CDR3 contains 16 residues. Trimming removed 0 bases at V and 4 bases at J, with 16 bases between. In nucleotides, the CDR3 is TGTGCCAGCAGCCAAGATACGACAGCCGTTTTTTACGAGCAGTACTTC. This codes for CASSQDTTAVFYEQYF.

The sample holds a few counts of this clone. The chain couples TRBV30 to TRBJ1-1; D is uncertain. CDR1 GTSNPN and CDR2 SVGIG come from the germline V gene (reference sequence). CDR3 length equals 12 residues. V was trimmed by 3 bases and J by 4 bases, leaving 9 bases between them. CDR3 residues: CAWSPFITEAFF. The CDR3 nucleotides read TGTGCCTGGAGCCCGTTTATCACTGAAGCTTTCTTT.

The chain has TRBV30 and TRBJ1-2; 7 nucleotides agree with TRBD1. V lost 3 bases and J lost 6; bases outside the gene matches: 7. The CDR3 has 13 amino acids. Per germline, CDR1 GTSNPN and CDR2 SVGIG (reference sequence). The CDR3 here is CAWRAGTANGYTF. In nucleotides, the CDR3 is TGTGCCTGGAGGGCCGGGACAGCGAATGGCTACACCTTC.

The rearrangement joins TRBV7-8 to TRBJ1-2; unclear D gene. The germline gives CDR1 SGHVS, CDR2 FQNEAQ. Deletions cut 0 bases from V and 9 bases from J, with 17 bases between. This CDR3 has 15 residues. CDR3 nucleotides: TGTGCCAGCAGCTTAGCGTTAAGGCGGGATTCTAGCTACACCTTC. It is translated as CASSLALRRDSSYTF.

The chain recombines TRBV4-2 with TRBJ2-5; TRBD2 agrees at 9 bases. Germline assignment: CDR1 LGHNA and CDR2 YNFKEQ. Trimming removed 5 bases from V and 5 bases from J; junction bases left unmatched: 9. The CDR3 contains 15 residues. CDR3 in amino acids: CASSATGTSRETQYF. As DNA, the CDR3 is TGTGCCAGCAGCGCCACCGGGACTAGCCGGGAGACCCAGTACTTC.